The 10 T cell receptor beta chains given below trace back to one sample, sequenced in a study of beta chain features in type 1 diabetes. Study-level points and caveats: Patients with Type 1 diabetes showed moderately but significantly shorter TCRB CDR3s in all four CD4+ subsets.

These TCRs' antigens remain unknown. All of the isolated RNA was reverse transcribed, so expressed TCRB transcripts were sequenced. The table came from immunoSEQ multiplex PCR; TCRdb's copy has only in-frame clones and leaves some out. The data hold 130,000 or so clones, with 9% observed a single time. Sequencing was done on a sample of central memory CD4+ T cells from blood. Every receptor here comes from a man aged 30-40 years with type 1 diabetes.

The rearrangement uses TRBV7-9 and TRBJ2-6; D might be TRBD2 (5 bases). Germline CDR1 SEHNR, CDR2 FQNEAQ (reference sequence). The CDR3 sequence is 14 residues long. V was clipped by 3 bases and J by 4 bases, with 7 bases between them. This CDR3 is CASSFRGGANVLTF. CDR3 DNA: TGTGCCAGCAGCTTCCGAGGGGGGGCCAACGTCCTGACTTTC.

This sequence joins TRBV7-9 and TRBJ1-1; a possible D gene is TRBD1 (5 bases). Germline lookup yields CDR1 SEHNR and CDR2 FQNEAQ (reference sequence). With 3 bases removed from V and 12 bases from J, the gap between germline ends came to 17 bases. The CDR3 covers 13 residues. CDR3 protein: CASSFGQGMKTFF. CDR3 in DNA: TGTGCCAGCAGCTTCGGGCAGGGAATGAAAACTTTCTTT.

CDR3 sequence (DNA): TGTGCCAGCAGCTTTTCTCTTTTTGGGGGCCCAGGAGCTGGGGCCAACGTCCTGACTTTC. Translating it yields CASSFSLFGGPGAGANVLTF. The chain links TRBV5-4 to TRBJ2-6; tentatively, D is TRBD1 (6 bases). Germline V gene data show CDR1 as SGHNT and CDR2 as YYREEE (reference sequence). Trimming stripped 2 bases from V and 2 bases from J, with 23 bases between. The CDR3 consists of 20 residues.

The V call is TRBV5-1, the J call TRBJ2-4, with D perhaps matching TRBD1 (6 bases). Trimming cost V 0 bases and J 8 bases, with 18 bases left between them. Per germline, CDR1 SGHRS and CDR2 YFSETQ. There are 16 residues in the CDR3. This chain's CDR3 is CASSLVARGTGHIQYF. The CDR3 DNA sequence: TGCGCCAGCAGCTTGGTGGCCAGGGGAACAGGGCACATTCAGTACTTC.

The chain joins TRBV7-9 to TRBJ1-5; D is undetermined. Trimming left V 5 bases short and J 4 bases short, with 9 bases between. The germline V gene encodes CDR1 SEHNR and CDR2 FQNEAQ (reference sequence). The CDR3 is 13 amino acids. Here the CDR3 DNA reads TGTGCCAGCAGCCCCCCGGGTAATCAGCCCCAGCATTTT. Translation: CASSPPGNQPQHF. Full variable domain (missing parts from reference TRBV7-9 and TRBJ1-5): DTGVSQNPRHKITKRGQNVTFRCDPISEHNRLYWYRQTLGQGPEFLTYFQNEAQLEKSRLLSDRFSAERPKGSFSTLEIQRTEQGDSAMYLCASSPPGNQPQHFGDGTRLSIL.

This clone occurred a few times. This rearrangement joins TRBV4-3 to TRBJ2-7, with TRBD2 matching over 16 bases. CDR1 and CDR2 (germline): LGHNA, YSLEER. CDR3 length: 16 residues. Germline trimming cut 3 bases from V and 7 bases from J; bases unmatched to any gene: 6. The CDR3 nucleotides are TGCGCCAGCAGCCAGGGGACTAGCGGGGGGGCTGATGAGCAGTACTTC. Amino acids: CASSQGTSGGADEQYF.

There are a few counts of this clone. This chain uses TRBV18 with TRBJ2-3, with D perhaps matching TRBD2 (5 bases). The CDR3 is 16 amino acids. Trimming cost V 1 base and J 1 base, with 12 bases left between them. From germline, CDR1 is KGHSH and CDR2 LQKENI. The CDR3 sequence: CASSPRLVGGTDTQYF. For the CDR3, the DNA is TGTGCCAGCTCACCACGCCTAGTCGGGGGCACAGATACGCAGTATTTT.

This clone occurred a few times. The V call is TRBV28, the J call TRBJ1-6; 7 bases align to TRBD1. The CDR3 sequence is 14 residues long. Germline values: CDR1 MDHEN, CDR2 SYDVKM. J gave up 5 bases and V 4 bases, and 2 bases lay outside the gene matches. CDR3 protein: CASSSGQDNSPLHF. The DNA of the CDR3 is TGTGCCAGCAGTTCAGGACAGGATAATTCACCCCTCCACTTT.

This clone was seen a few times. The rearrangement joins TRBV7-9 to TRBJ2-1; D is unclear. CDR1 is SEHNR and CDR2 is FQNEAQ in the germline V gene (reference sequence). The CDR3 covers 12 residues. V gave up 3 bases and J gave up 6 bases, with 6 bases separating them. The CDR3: CASSLRSNEQFF. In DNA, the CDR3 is TGTGCCAGCAGCTTGAGAAGCAATGAGCAGTTCTTC.

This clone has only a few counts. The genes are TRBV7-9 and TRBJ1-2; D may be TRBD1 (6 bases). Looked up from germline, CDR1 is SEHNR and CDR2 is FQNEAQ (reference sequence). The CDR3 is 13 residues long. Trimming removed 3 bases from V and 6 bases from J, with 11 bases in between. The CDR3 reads CASSFREGDGYTF. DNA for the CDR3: TGTGCCAGCAGCTTCAGGGAGGGGGATGGCTACACCTTC.